These T cell receptor beta chains were read from a single sample in a study of T cell changes during pregnancy in multiple sclerosis. The protocol was immunoSEQ multiplex PCR, while the TCRdb copy is restricted to in-frame clones and leaves out a portion. The repertoire holds about 83,000 clones, with about nine tenths as singletons. The source was PBMCs, collected in the first trimester of pregnancy. These receptor sequences come from a female donor in good health, serving as a control in a pregnancy study. Some clones in this sample may be carry-over from other donors' samples. Each CDR3 is given with its conserved first and last residue. A D gene is named only where the DNA matches it firmly. Expanded clones are given a class, and other clones once, few, many or no size at all.

j_gene: TRBJ1-3
v_gene: TRBV6-5
abundance: NA
d_gene: NA
CDR3aa: CASSYPGSGNTIYF
CDR3nt: TGTGCCAGCAGTTACCCAGGCTCTGGAAACACCATATATTTT

j_gene: TRBJ1-6
v_gene: TRBV14
abundance: few
d_gene: NA
CDR3aa: CASSPLLNSPLHF
CDR3nt: TGTGCCAGCAGCCCACTCCTTAATTCACCCCTCCACTTT

j_gene: TRBJ1-1
v_gene: TRBV27
abundance: NA
d_gene: NA
CDR3aa: CASSLGPEPQDTEAFF
CDR3nt: TGTGCCAGCAGTTTAGGGCCAGAACCCCAGGACACTGAAGCTTTCTTT

j_gene: TRBJ2-1
v_gene: TRBV7-2
abundance: NA
d_gene: TRBD1
CDR3aa: CASSLDPRGTGYNEQFF
CDR3nt: TGTGCCAGCAGCTTAGATCCGAGGGGGACAGGATACAATGAGCAGTTCTTC

j_gene: TRBJ2-1
v_gene: TRBV29-1
abundance: NA
d_gene: TRBD2
CDR3aa: CSLTSGSRYNEQFF
CDR3nt: TGCAGCCTAACTAGCGGGAGTAGGTACAATGAGCAGTTCTTC

j_gene: TRBJ2-7
v_gene: TRBV28
abundance: NA
d_gene: NA
CDR3aa: CASSLFGRDYEQYF
CDR3nt: TGTGCCAGCAGTTTATTTGGCAGGGACTACGAGCAGTACTTC

j_gene: TRBJ1-1
v_gene: TRBV29-1
abundance: few
d_gene: NA
CDR3aa: CSARHNTEAFF
CDR3nt: TGCAGCGCACGACACAACACTGAAGCTTTCTTT

j_gene: TRBJ2-7
v_gene: TRBV27
abundance: NA
d_gene: TRBD1
CDR3aa: CASSASGGYEQYF
CDR3nt: TGTGCCAGCAGTGCCTCAGGGGGCTACGAGCAGTACTTC

j_gene: TRBJ2-7
v_gene: TRBV4-1
abundance: NA
d_gene: NA
CDR3aa: CASSQDSSGIYEQYF
CDR3nt: TGCGCCAGCAGCCAAGATAGTTCAGGGATCTACGAGCAGTACTTC

j_gene: TRBJ2-6
v_gene: TRBV6-5
abundance: NA
d_gene: TRBD1
CDR3aa: CASSSQGAGANVLTF
CDR3nt: TGTGCCAGCAGTTCGCAGGGGGCCGGGGCCAACGTCCTGACTTTC

j_gene: TRBJ2-7
v_gene: TRBV4-1
abundance: NA
d_gene: TRBD1
CDR3aa: CASSPTGGNEQYF
CDR3nt: TGCGCCAGCAGCCCGACAGGGGGGAACGAGCAGTACTTC

j_gene: TRBJ2-3
v_gene: TRBV6-6
abundance: NA
d_gene: NA
CDR3aa: CASSYSGATTDTQYF
CDR3nt: TGTGCCAGCAGTTACTCGGGGGCGACCACAGATACGCAGTATTTT

j_gene: TRBJ2-1
v_gene: TRBV4-3
abundance: NA
d_gene: TRBD2
CDR3aa: CASSQARTSGDNEQFF
CDR3nt: TGCGCCAGCAGCCAAGCCCGGACTAGCGGGGACAATGAGCAGTTCTTC

j_gene: TRBJ2-7
v_gene: TRBV30
abundance: NA
d_gene: TRBD1
CDR3aa: CAYLTPGQGSYEQYF
CDR3nt: TGTGCCTATCTAACACCGGGACAGGGGTCCTACGAGCAGTACTTC

j_gene: TRBJ2-2
v_gene: TRBV5-4
abundance: NA
d_gene: TRBD2
CDR3aa: CASSLVVAGNTGELFF
CDR3nt: TGTGCCAGCAGCTTGGTGGTAGCGGGGAACACCGGGGAGCTGTTTTTT

j_gene: TRBJ2-3
v_gene: TRBV28
abundance: NA
d_gene: TRBD1
CDR3aa: CASSSTGTGSTDTQYF
CDR3nt: TGTGCCAGCAGCTCAACCGGGACAGGGAGCACAGATACGCAGTATTTT

j_gene: TRBJ1-6
v_gene: TRBV7-8
abundance: NA
d_gene: NA
CDR3aa: CASSFQSANSPLHF
CDR3nt: TGTGCCAGCAGCTTTCAGAGCGCGAATTCACCCCTCCACTTT

j_gene: TRBJ1-2
v_gene: TRBV29-1
abundance: NA
d_gene: TRBD1
CDR3aa: CSVAPTGNYGYTF
CDR3nt: TGCAGCGTTGCCCCGACAGGGAACTATGGCTACACCTTC

j_gene: TRBJ1-5
v_gene: TRBV28
abundance: NA
d_gene: TRBD1
CDR3aa: CASSPRDRQNQPQHF
CDR3nt: TGTGCCAGCAGTCCCCGGGACAGGCAGAATCAGCCCCAGCATTTT

j_gene: TRBJ1-1
v_gene: TRBV5-1
abundance: NA
d_gene: NA
CDR3aa: CASSITGGSTEAFF
CDR3nt: TGCGCCAGCAGCATCACGGGGGGATCCACTGAAGCTTTCTTT

j_gene: TRBJ2-4
v_gene: TRBV7-8
abundance: NA
d_gene: TRBD2
CDR3aa: CASSLARLAEYNLLAKNIQYF
CDR3nt: TGTGCCAGCAGCTTAGCGCGACTAGCGGAGTACAATTTGTTAGCCAAAAACATTCAGTACTTC

j_gene: TRBJ2-7
v_gene: TRBV4-3
abundance: NA
d_gene: TRBD2
CDR3aa: CASSQEIELPPGLARQEQYF
CDR3nt: TGCGCCAGCAGCCAAGAGATAGAACTTCCACCGGGACTAGCGCGTCAGGAGCAGTACTTC

j_gene: TRBJ1-2
v_gene: TRBV6-6
abundance: few
d_gene: TRBD1
CDR3aa: CASVTGQGTYGYTF
CDR3nt: TGTGCCAGCGTGACGGGACAGGGGACCTATGGCTACACCTTC

j_gene: TRBJ1-6
v_gene: TRBV5-1
abundance: NA
d_gene: NA
CDR3aa: CASSLAGGQSYNSPLHF
CDR3nt: TGCGCCAGCAGCTTGGCCGGGGGGCAGTCCTATAATTCACCCCTCCACTTT

j_gene: TRBJ1-4
v_gene: TRBV27
abundance: NA
d_gene: TRBD1
CDR3aa: CASTTGRYDEKLFF
CDR3nt: TGTGCCAGCACGACAGGGCGGTATGACGAAAAACTGTTTTTT

j_gene: TRBJ1-5
v_gene: TRBV30
abundance: NA
d_gene: NA
CDR3aa: CAWSRTSLGEPQHF
CDR3nt: TGTGCCTGGAGTCGGACTTCACTTGGGGAGCCCCAGCATTTT

j_gene: TRBJ1-4
v_gene: TRBV7-8
abundance: NA
d_gene: TRBD1
CDR3aa: CASSLQGVVHEKLFF
CDR3nt: TGTGCCAGCAGTTTACAGGGGGTGGTACATGAAAAACTGTTTTTT

j_gene: TRBJ1-6
v_gene: TRBV28
abundance: NA
d_gene: TRBD1
CDR3aa: CASSALGQNNSPLHF
CDR3nt: TGTGCCAGCAGCGCCTTGGGACAGAATAATTCACCCCTCCACTTT

j_gene: TRBJ2-5
v_gene: TRBV30
abundance: NA
d_gene: NA
CDR3aa: CAWSKLEDGDQYF
CDR3nt: TGTGCCTGGAGCAAACTAGAAGACGGGGACCAGTACTTC

j_gene: TRBJ2-7
v_gene: TRBV28
abundance: NA
d_gene: NA
CDR3aa: CASSLSKPEDEQYF
CDR3nt: TGTGCCAGCAGTTTAAGCAAACCCGAGGACGAGCAGTACTTC

j_gene: TRBJ1-5
v_gene: TRBV28
abundance: NA
d_gene: NA
CDR3aa: CASGADWVQPQHF
CDR3nt: TGTGCCAGCGGGGCAGACTGGGTACAGCCCCAGCATTTT

j_gene: TRBJ2-5
v_gene: TRBV5-5
abundance: once
d_gene: TRBD2
CDR3aa: CASSLIFGTSGAPQETQYF
CDR3nt: TGTGCCAGCAGCTTGATCTTTGGGACTAGCGGGGCGCCCCAAGAGACCCAGTACTTC

j_gene: TRBJ2-7
v_gene: TRBV2
abundance: NA
d_gene: NA
CDR3aa: CASSEDSGSYEQYF
CDR3nt: TGTGCCAGCAGTGAAGACAGCGGCTCCTACGAGCAGTACTTC

j_gene: TRBJ2-7
v_gene: TRBV6-5
abundance: NA
d_gene: TRBD1
CDR3aa: CASKQGGVSYEQYF
CDR3nt: TGTGCCAGCAAACAGGGGGGAGTCTCCTACGAGCAGTACTTC

j_gene: TRBJ1-1
v_gene: TRBV2
abundance: NA
d_gene: NA
CDR3aa: CASSEAFLEAFF
CDR3nt: TGTGCCAGCAGTGAAGCATTTTTAGAAGCTTTCTTT

j_gene: TRBJ1-6
v_gene: TRBV9
abundance: NA
d_gene: NA
CDR3aa: CASSTDLTGPLHF
CDR3nt: TGTGCCAGCAGCACAGATCTGACGGGGCCCCTCCACTTT

j_gene: TRBJ2-5
v_gene: TRBV7-3
abundance: NA
d_gene: TRBD1
CDR3aa: CASSPDRGEETQYF
CDR3nt: TGTGCCAGCAGCCCCGACAGGGGGGAAGAGACCCAGTACTTC

j_gene: TRBJ1-1
v_gene: TRBV2
abundance: NA
d_gene: NA
CDR3aa: CASSETNMNTEAFF
CDR3nt: TGTGCCAGCAGCGAGACTAATATGAACACTGAAGCTTTCTTT

j_gene: TRBJ2-3
v_gene: TRBV28
abundance: NA
d_gene: TRBD2
CDR3aa: CASETGLAADTQYF
CDR3nt: TGTGCCAGCGAGACGGGACTAGCGGCAGATACGCAGTATTTT

j_gene: TRBJ1-2
v_gene: TRBV6-6
abundance: NA
d_gene: TRBD1
CDR3aa: CASSGPGQGGNYGYTF
CDR3nt: TGTGCCAGCAGTGGACCCGGACAGGGCGGGAACTATGGCTACACCTTC

j_gene: TRBJ2-1
v_gene: TRBV28
abundance: once
d_gene: TRBD1
CDR3aa: CASSWTGGPTYNEQFF
CDR3nt: TGTGCCAGCAGTTGGACAGGGGGTCCCACCTACAATGAGCAGTTCTTC

j_gene: TRBJ1-1
v_gene: TRBV27
abundance: NA
d_gene: NA
CDR3aa: CASSLAGVNTEAFF
CDR3nt: TGTGCCAGCAGTTTAGCAGGGGTGAACACTGAAGCTTTCTTT